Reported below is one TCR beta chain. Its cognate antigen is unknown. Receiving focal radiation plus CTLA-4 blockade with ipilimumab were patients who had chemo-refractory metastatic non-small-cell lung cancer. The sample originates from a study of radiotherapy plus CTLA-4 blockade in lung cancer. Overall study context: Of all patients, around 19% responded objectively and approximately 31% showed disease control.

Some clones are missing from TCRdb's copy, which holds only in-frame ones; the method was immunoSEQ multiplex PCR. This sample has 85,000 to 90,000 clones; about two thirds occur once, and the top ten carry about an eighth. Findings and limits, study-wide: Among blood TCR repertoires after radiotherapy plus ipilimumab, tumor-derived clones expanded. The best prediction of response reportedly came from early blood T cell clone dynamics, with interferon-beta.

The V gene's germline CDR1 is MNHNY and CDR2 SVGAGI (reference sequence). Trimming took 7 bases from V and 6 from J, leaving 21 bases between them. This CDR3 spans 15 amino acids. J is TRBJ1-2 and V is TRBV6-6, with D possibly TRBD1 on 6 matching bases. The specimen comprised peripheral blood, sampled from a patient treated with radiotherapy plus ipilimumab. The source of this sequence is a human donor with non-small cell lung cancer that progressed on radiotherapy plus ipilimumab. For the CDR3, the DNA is TGTGCCAGCAAAATGGAGGGGGGTCGTCGGGATGGCTACACCTTC. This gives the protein CASKMEGGRRDGYTF.